The clone carrying this T cell receptor (beta chain) was picked up many times. Its antigen is still unknown. This entry is derived from a study of glioma-infiltrating T cells. The iRepertoire nested amplicon-rescue multiplex PCR amplified TCR alpha and beta CDR3s from RNA. TCRdb fed the multiplex PCR reads into MiXCR, producing one record per CDR3 protein. The sample records about 180,000 distinct CDR3 sequences, more than 35% being singletons. Study-wide results and caveats: CDR3 overlap between tissue and blood was very small.

The CDR3 contains 14 residues. Between the trimmed V and J ends, which lost 5 bases and 4 bases, there was a span of 12 bases. Germline-derived CDR1 and CDR2 are MNHEY and SMNVEV (reference sequence). V usage is TRBV27 and J usage is TRBJ2-1; D gene uncertain. This clonotype originated in a human donor with low-grade glioma or glioblastoma, undergoing nonglioma brain surgery, or in good health (not recorded which). Sequenced: glioma tissue, nonneoplastic brain tissue, or PBMCs (not recorded which). The CDR3 coding sequence is TGTGCCAGCAGTGTCCCGGGCGAATACAATGAGCAGTTCTTC. Translation gives CASSVPGEYNEQFF.